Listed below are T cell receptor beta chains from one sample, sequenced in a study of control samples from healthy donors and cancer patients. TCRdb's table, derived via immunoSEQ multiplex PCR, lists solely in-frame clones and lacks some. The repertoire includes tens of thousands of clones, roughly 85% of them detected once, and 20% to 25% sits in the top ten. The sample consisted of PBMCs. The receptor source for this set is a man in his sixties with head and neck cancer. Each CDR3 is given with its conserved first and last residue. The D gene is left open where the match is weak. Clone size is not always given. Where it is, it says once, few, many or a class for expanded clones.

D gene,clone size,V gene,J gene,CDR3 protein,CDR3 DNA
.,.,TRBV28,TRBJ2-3,CASSLFRDTQYF,TGTGCCAGCAGTTTATTTCGAGATACGCAGTATTTT
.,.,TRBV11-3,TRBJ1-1,CASSQHTGTEAFF,TGTGCCAGCAGCCAACACACCGGGACTGAAGCTTTCTTT
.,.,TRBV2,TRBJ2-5,CASGRDGGETQYF,TGTGCCAGCGGGCGGGACGGTGGGGAGACCCAGTACTTC
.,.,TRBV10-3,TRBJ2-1,CAISESSGVSEQFF,TGTGCCATCAGTGAGTCTTCAGGGGTAAGCGAGCAGTTCTTC
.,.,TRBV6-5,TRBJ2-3,CASREDGPLTDTQYF,TGTGCCAGCAGGGAGGACGGGCCTCTCACAGATACGCAGTATTTT
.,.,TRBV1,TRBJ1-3,CTSSQDCSGQGNTIYF,TGCACCAGCAGCCAAGATTGCTCGGGACAGGGAAACACCATATATTTT
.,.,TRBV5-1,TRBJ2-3,CASSLAVQRADTQYF,TGCGCCAGCAGCTTGGCTGTCCAACGGGCAGATACGCAGTATTTT
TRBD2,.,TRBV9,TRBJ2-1,CASSSSGNSYNEQFF,TGTGCCAGCAGCTCCAGCGGGAACTCCTACAATGAGCAGTTCTTC
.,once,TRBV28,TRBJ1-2,CASRSNEIGYTF,TGTGCCAGCAGATCTAACGAAATTGGCTACACCTTC
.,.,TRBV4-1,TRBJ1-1,CASSQPSGYGLNTEAFF,TGCGCCAGCAGCCAACCTAGTGGGTACGGTTTGAACACTGAAGCTTTCTTT
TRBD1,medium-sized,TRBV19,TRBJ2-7,CASSLGQETYEQYF,TGTGCCAGTAGTTTAGGACAGGAGACCTACGAGCAGTACTTC
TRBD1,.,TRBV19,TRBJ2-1,CASSGTGNYNEQFF,TGTGCCAGTTCCGGGACAGGGAACTACAATGAGCAGTTCTTC
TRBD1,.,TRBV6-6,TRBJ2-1,CASSWTGGNEQFF,TGTGCCAGCAGTTGGACAGGGGGCAATGAGCAGTTCTTC
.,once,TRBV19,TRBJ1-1,CATTVGNTEAFF,TGTGCCACTACTGTTGGGAACACTGAAGCTTTCTTT
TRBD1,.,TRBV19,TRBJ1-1,CASSLWPGQGIPNTEAFF,TGTGCCAGTAGCCTCTGGCCGGGACAGGGGATCCCGAACACTGAAGCTTTCTTT
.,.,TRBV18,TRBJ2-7,CASSPGGGSYEQYF,TGTGCCAGCTCACCAGGAGGGGGAAGTTACGAGCAGTACTTC
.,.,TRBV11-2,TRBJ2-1,CASSLGRRVNEQFF,TGTGCCAGCAGCTTAGGTAGAAGGGTAAATGAGCAGTTCTTC
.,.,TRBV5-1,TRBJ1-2,CASSLEGGHYGYTF,TGCGCCAGCAGCTTGGAAGGTGGTCACTATGGCTACACCTTC
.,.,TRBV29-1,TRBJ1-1,CSVERVRGLDTEAFF,TGCAGCGTTGAAAGGGTGCGTGGGCTGGACACTGAAGCTTTCTTT
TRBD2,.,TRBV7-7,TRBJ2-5,CASSLGGLAGSGETQYF,TGTGCTAGCAGCTTAGGGGGACTAGCGGGATCGGGAGAGACCCAGTACTTC
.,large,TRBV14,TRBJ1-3,CASSQARAGRTGNTIYF,TGTGCCAGCAGCCAAGCCCGGGCCGGCCGGACTGGAAACACCATATATTTT
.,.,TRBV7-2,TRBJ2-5,CASSLEPTQAGTQYF,TGTGCCAGCAGCTTAGAGCCGACCCAGGCTGGGACCCAGTACTTC
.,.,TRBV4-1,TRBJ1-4,CASSRPTTTNEKLFF,TGCGCCAGCAGCCGCCCGACAACAACTAATGAAAAACTGTTTTTT
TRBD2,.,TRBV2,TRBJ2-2,CASSPPTSGRTGELFF,TGTGCCAGCAGTCCCCCGACTAGCGGGAGGACCGGGGAGCTGTTTTTT
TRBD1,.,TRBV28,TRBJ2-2,CASSTFDRGSVTGELFF,TGTGCCAGCAGTACTTTCGACAGGGGGTCGGTCACCGGGGAGCTGTTTTTT
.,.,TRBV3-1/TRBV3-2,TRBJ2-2,CASSQDDGTGELFF,TGTGCCAGCAGCCAAGATGACGGCACCGGGGAGCTGTTTTTT
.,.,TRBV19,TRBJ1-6,CASSRDDNSPLHF,TGTGCCAGTAGTCGGGACGATAATTCACCCCTCCACTTT
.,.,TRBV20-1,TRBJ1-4,CSASGGRGTNEKLFF,TGCAGTGCTAGTGGGGGCCGGGGAACTAATGAAAAACTGTTTTTT
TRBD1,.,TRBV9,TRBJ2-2,CASSPRQGGTGELFF,TGTGCCAGCAGCCCAAGACAGGGGGGGACCGGGGAGCTGTTTTTT
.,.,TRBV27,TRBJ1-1,CASTQGGQNTEAFF,TGTGCCAGCACTCAAGGGGGACAAAACACTGAAGCTTTCTTT
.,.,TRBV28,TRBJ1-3,CASSPRGGPSRNTIYF,TGTGCCAGCAGTCCCCGGGGAGGGCCCTCCAGAAACACCATATATTTT
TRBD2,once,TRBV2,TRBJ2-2,CASAGSGMNTGELFF,TGTGCCAGCGCGGGGAGCGGGATGAACACCGGGGAGCTGTTTTTT
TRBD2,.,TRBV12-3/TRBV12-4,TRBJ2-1,CASLWGLGEQFF,TGTGCCAGCCTCTGGGGACTAGGAGAGCAGTTCTTC
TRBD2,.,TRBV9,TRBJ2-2,CASSPQGSGSGGELFF,TGTGCCAGCAGCCCCCAGGGTAGCGGGAGCGGCGGGGAGCTGTTTTTT
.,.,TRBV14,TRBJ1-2,CASSSYGIVGGYTF,TGTGCCAGCAGCTCTTATGGGATCGTTGGTGGCTACACCTTC
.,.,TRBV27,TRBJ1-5,CASSPSWSTGQPQHF,TGTGCCAGCAGTCCATCGTGGTCGACGGGGCAGCCCCAGCATTTT
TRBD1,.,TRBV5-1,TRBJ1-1,CASSFGQGSEAFF,TGCGCCAGCAGCTTTGGACAGGGTAGTGAAGCTTTCTTT
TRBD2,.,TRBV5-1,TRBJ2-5,CASSTGILAGDVQETQYF,TGCGCCAGCAGCACGGGGATTTTAGCGGGGGACGTCCAAGAGACCCAGTACTTC